This T cell receptor beta chain was retrieved from a study of molecular identifiers for immune sequencing clone quantification. A CD8+CD4-CCR7+CD45RA+ phenotype served as the sorting definition for naive CD8 T cells. Germline V gene sequence: CDR1 SGHDT, CDR2 YYEEEE. This CDR3 comprises 16 residues. J lost 4 bases, V lost 5 bases, and 7 bases had no gene match. TCRdb redid the calling of the PCR reads with MiXCR, one entry per CDR3 protein. This table has about 510,000 distinct CDR3 sequences, roughly 26% appearing once. The origin of this receptor is a human donor in good health. Some libraries in this study had Jurkat cell RNA spiked in. The sequencing sample was made of naive CD8+ T cells from blood, with Jurkat cell RNA spiked in. Stated subset: FACS-sorted CD8+CD4-CCR7+CD45RA+ naive T cells. The chain couples TRBV5-6 to TRBJ2-2; 11 positions match TRBD1. The CDR3 DNA sequence: TGTGCCAGCAGAAAAGGACAGGGGGCGGTCACCGGGGAGCTGTTTTTT. Amino acids: CASRKGQGAVTGELFF.